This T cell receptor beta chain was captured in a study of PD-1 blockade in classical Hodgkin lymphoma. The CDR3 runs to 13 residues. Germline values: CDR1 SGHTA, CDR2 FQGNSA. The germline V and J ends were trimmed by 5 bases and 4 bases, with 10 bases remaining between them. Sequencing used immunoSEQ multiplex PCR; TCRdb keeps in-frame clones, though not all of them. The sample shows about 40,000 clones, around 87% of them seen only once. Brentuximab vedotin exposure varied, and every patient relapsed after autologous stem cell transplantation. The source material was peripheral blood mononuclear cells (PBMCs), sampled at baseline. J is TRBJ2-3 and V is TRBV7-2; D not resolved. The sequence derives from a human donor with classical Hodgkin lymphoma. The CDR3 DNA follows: TGTGCCAGCAGCCCCTTCCGGGCAGATACGCAGTATTTT. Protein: CASSPFRADTQYF. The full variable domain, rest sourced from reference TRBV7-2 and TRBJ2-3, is GAGVSQSPSNKVTEKGKDVELRCDPISGHTALYWYRQSLGQGLEFLIYFQGNSAPDKSGLPSDRFSAERTGGSVSTLTIQRTQQEDSAVYLCASSPFRADTQYFGPGTRLTVL.